This TCR beta chain was recovered during a study of shared clonotypes between healthy human individuals (dated by TCRdb to 2019 to 2021). For the study in its entirety: Three men and two women, aged 18 to 49 years, made up the cohort. For each donor, three plates each were used for CD4 naive and CD4 memory, two plates were used for CD8 naive, and one plate was used for CD8 memory. To estimate repertoire size and how much clonotype sharing occurs between individuals, the study deeply sequenced the blood TCR repertoires of a handful of healthy adults. Libraries were prepared and TCR repertoires were sequenced by different laboratories using diverse techniques, in order to increase sequencing depth and limit assay-specific biases. Leukapheresis yielded between about 0.94 and 9 billion PBMCs per donor.

A word on this clone: Its antigen remains undetermined. Nothing much larger sits one base from this clone, and base qualities are not available.

CDR1 and CDR2, per the germline V gene (reference sequence), are WNHNN and SYGVQD. The CDR3 has 14 amino acids, counting the end cysteine and phenylalanine. Only the CDR3 DNA stays, 42 bases, in frame from base 1. Relative to germline, V is 2 bases shorter and J is 0 bases shorter, with 5 bases between their ends. Donors were healthy HIV-negative adults with no recently reported acute infections or vaccinations. Only Caucasian adults living in Nashville, Tennessee, USA were represented among the donors. CD4+ T cells were enriched by magnetic negative selection, after which naive cells were positively selected on CD45RA and the negative fraction was taken as the memory subset. After blood collection by leukapheresis, PBMCs were isolated using Ficoll-Histopaque density gradient centrifugation and then cryopreserved in the vapor phase of liquid nitrogen. Analytical flow cytometry was used to check the purity and quantity of each magnetically sorted T cell population. From each sorted fraction, genomic DNA was isolated and quantified by UV absorbance on a Nanodrop 2000c.

TCR CDR3 regions were amplified from genomic DNA by multiplex PCR using the deep immunoSEQ assay. Genomic DNA extracted from each cell subset was distributed evenly over all wells of several immunoSEQ 96-well plates, and each plate served as one replicate. Each replicate PCR for sorted subsets received around 200 ng genomic DNA, equal to some 32,000 T cell genomes. Purified libraries were measured with a Qubit 3.0 fluorometer, size-checked on a Bioanalyzer 2100, and measured again with the KAPA Library Quantification kit. A separate single-read 150-cycle Illumina NextSeq 550 flow cell was used to sequence each immunoSEQ 96-well plate. Per the source publication's procedure: The immunoSEQ output contained only junctional sequences without quality scores, so filtering could not match that applied to full-length reads. To assign V/J genes and CDR3, sequences were annotated using PyIR, a Python wrapper for IgBLAST v1.9, with IMGT germline references. Any read was removed if the V/J assignment was weak (E-value above 1e-6), the CDR3 was missing, or the read contained stop codons, out-of-frame junctions, or ambiguous translated residues. V3J clonotypes were defined as sequences sharing an identical inferred V gene, J gene, and CDR3 amino acid sequence. Percentage overlap between repertoires was computed as shared unique clonotypes divided by the size of the smaller repertoire. Repertoire richness was assessed with RTK rarefaction, the Chao1 estimator, and Recon v2.1 estimates of unobserved clonotypes. Generation probabilities were computed with OLGA for all TCRbeta clonotypes obtained by the gDNA method from several donors. The immuneACCESS repertoire file appears here via TCRdb, limited to in-frame rearrangements. These files lack a portion of the clones; in checked studies, under half of the deficit traces to unresolved V genes, and the cause of the others is not known. That table furnishes V, J and clone size, whereas the DNA furnished D and trimming. Within this sample are a few million clones, with around nine tenths of them counted one time only. About 0.13% of the sample rests with the top ten.

Points the paper makes about the study in general: Naive subsets generally had larger estimated clonotype richness than memory subsets did. Sampling was restricted to blood, and TCR repertoires in tissue are likely to differ from TCR repertoires in blood. When a handful of donors were compared, the shared fraction of clonotypes was roughly 4.8% for naive CD4, roughly 3.3% for naive CD8, more than 2% for memory CD4, and 0.35% to 0.5% for memory CD8. Clonotypes shared by all four sorted-subset donors showed higher generation probabilities than non-shared clonotypes. Based on pairwise subsampling, the degree of clonotype sharing among donors was expected to be affected by sequencing depth. Because the study included only a small number of donors, the genetic and exposure-history diversity represented was limited. Even with the large sequencing depth, rarefaction of the sorted-subset datasets indicated that sequencing was incomplete.

This receptor was taken from a man younger than 35 in good health. The chain employs TRBV10-1 and TRBJ2-1; the D gene is unclear. Sequenced: naive CD4+ T cells sorted from blood. Taken with the paper, the label for cell subset or site translates to: CD45RA+ positively selected. The CDR3 protein is CASSERYSYNEQFF. The DNA is as follows: TGCGCCAGCAGTGAGAGGTACTCCTACAATGAGCAGTTCTTC.